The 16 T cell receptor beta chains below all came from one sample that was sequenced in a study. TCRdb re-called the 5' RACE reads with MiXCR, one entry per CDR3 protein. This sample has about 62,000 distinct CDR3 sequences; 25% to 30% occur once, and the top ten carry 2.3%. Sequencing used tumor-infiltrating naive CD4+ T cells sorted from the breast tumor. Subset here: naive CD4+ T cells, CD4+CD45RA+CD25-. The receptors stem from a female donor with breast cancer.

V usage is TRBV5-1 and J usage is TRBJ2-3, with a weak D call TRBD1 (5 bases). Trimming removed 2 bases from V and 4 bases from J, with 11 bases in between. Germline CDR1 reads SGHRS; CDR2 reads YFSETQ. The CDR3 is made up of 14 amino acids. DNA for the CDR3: TGCGCCAGCAGCTTAGGGGAATTCGCAGATACGCAGTATTTT. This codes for CASSLGEFADTQYF.

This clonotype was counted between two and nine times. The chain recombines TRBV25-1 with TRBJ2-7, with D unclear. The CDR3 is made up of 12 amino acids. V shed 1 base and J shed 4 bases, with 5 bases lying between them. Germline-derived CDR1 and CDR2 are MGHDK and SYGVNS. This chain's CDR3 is CASSEFGYEQYF. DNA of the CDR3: TGTGCCAGCAGTGAATTCGGGTACGAGCAGTACTTC.

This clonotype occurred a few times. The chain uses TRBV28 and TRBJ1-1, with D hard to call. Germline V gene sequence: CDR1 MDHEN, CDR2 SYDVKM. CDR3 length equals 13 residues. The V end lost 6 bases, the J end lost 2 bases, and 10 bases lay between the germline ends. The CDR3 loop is CASSPTENTEAFF. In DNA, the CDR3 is TGTGCCAGCAGCCCGACTGAAAACACTGAAGCTTTCTTT.

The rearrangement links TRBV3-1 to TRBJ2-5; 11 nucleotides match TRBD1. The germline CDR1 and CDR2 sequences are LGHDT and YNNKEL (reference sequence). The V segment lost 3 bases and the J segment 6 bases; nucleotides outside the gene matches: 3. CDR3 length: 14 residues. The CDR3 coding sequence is TGTGCCAGCAGCCAGGGGACAGGGGGACAGACCCAGTACTTC. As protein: CASSQGTGGQTQYF.

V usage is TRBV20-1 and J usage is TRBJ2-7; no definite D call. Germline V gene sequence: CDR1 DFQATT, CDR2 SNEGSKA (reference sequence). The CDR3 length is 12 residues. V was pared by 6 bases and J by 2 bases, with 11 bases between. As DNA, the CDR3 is TGCAGTGCCCCAACGCCGGCCTACGAGCAGTACTTC. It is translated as CSAPTPAYEQYF.

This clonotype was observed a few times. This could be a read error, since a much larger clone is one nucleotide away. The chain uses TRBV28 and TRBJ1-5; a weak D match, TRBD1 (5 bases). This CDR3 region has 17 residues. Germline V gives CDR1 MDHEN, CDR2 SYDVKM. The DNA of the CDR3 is TGTGCCAGCACTTCCCCCTGGGGACCCCATAGCAGTCAGCCCCAGCATTTT. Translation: CASTSPWGPHSSQPQHF.

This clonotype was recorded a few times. As DNA, the CDR3 is TGTGCCAGCAGAGGCGGACTAGCGGGAATGGATACGCAGTATTTT. It translates to CASRGGLAGMDTQYF. The J gene is TRBJ2-3, the V gene TRBV7-9; TRBD2 aligns across 12 bases. Per germline, CDR1 SEHNR and CDR2 FQNEAQ (reference sequence). The CDR3 consists of 15 residues. J was trimmed by 6 bases and V by 6 bases; bases with no gene match: 7.

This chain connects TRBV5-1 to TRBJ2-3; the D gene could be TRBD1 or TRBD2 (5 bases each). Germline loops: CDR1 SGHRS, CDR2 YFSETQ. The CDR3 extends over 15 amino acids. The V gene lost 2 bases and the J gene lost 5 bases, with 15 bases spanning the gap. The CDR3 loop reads CASSFRDGTRDTQYF. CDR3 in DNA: TGCGCCAGCAGCTTCCGGGACGGGACGCGAGATACGCAGTATTTT.

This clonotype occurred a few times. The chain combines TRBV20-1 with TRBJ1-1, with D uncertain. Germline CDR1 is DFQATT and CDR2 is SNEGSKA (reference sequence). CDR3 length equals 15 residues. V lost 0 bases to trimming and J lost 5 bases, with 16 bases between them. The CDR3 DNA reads TGCAGTGCTAGAGAGTGGGCAGGACCCGGGACTGAAGCTTTCTTT. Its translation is CSAREWAGPGTEAFF.

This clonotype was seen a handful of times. CDR3: CASSLGRVLGYEQYF. The CDR3 DNA sequence: TGTGCCAGCAGTTTGGGAAGGGTCCTGGGGTACGAGCAGTACTTC. The chain employs TRBV12-3 or TRBV12-4 and TRBJ2-7; D remains unclear. CDR3 length: 15 amino acids. Trimming removed 3 bases at V and 4 bases at J, with 16 bases between.

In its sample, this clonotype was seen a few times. In DNA form, the CDR3 reads TGTGCCAGCAAAGAAGACTCCTATAATTCACCCCTCCACTTT. Translated, it gives CASKEDSYNSPLHF. The chain uses TRBV12-3 or TRBV12-4 and TRBJ1-6; no clear D gene. CDR3 length equals 14 residues. Deletions cut 7 bases from V and 0 bases from J, with 7 bases between.

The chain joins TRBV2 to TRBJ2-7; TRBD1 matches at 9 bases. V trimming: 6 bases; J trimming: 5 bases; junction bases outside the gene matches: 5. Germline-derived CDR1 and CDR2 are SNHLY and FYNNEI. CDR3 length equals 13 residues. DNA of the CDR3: TGTGCCAGCAGCCAGGACAGGGGTGACGAGCAGTACTTC. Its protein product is CASSQDRGDEQYF.

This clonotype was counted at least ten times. CDR3 coding DNA: TGTGCCAGCAGCCCTAGCCGGGTTACAGCCCACGAGCAGTACTTC. It translates to CASSPSRVTAHEQYF. The rearrangement links TRBV7-2 to TRBJ2-7, with TRBD2 as a possible D gene (5 bases). The CDR3 length is 15 residues. The V end lost 5 bases, the J end lost 5 bases, and 19 bases lay between the germline ends. The V gene's germline CDR1 is SGHTA and CDR2 FQGNSA. Based on the CDR3 plus reference TRBV7-2 and TRBJ2-7, the full variable domain is GAGVSQSPSNKVTEKGKDVELRCDPISGHTALYWYRQSLGQGLEFLIYFQGNSAPDKSGLPSDRFSAERTGGSVSTLTIQRTQQEDSAVYLCASSPSRVTAHEQYFGPGTRLTVT.

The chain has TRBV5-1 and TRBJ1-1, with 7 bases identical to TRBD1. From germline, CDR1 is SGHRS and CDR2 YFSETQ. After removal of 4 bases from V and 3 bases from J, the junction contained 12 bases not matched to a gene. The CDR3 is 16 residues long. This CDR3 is CASSRTLTGADTEAFF. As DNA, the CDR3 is TGCGCCAGCAGCCGGACTCTTACAGGGGCAGACACTGAAGCTTTCTTT. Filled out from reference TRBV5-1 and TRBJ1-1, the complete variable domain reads KAGVTQTPRYLIKTRGQQVTLSCSPISGHRSVSWYQQTPGQGLQFLFEYFSETQRNKGNFPGRFSGRQFSNSRSEMNVSTLELGDSALYLCASSRTLTGADTEAFFGQGTRLTVV.

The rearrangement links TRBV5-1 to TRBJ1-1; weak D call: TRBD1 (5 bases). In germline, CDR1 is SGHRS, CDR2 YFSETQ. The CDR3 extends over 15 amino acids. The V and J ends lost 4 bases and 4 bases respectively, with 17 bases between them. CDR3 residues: CASSGSPRGGTEAFF. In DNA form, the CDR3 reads TGCGCCAGCAGCGGGAGTCCGAGGGGCGGCACTGAAGCTTTCTTT.

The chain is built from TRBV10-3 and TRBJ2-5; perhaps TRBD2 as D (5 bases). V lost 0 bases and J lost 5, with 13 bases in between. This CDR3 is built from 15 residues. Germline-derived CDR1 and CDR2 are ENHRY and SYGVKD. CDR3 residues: CAISESETGDETQYF. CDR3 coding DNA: TGTGCCATCAGTGAGTCAGAAACCGGGGATGAGACCCAGTACTTC.